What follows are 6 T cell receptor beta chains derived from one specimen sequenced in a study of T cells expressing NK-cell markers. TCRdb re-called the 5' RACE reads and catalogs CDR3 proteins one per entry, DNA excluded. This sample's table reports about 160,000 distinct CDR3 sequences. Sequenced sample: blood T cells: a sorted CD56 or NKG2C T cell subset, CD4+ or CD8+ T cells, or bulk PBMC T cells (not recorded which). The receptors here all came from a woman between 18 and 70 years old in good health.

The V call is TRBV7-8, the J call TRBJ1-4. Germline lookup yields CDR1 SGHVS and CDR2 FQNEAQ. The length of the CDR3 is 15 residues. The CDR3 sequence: CASSSGGTRVEKLFF.

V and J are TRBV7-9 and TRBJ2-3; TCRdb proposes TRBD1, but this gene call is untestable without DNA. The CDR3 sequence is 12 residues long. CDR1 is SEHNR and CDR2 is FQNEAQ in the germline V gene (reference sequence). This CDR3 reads CAIGQGTDTQYF.

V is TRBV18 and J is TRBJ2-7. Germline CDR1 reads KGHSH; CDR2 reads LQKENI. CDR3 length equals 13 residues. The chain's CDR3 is CASSPPGNYEQYF.

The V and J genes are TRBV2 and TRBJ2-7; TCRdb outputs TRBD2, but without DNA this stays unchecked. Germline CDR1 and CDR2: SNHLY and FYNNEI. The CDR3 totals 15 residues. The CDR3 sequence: CASSDRLAGEVEQYF.

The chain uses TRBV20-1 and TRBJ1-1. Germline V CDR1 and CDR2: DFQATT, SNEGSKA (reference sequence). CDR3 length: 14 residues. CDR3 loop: CSASVQNMNTEAFF.

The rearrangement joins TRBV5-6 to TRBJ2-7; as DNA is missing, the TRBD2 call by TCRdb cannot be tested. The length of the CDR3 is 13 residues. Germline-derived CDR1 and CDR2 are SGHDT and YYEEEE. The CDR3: CASSPLAGYEQYF.